This record looks at one T cell receptor beta chain sequence and its context. This clonotype was seen at least ten times. Its antigen is unknown. The input lacks base qualities; no much larger clone sits a single base away. Set within a cohort of healthcare workers in London, UK, this nested case-control study involved weekly PCR testing of nasopharyngeal swabs along with blood sampling. Healthcare workers were recruited between 23 and 31 March 2020, during the week of the UK lockdown, and were followed weekly for up to roughly 16 weeks. Receptor amplification or capture employed 5' RACE. TCRdb shows the sequencer as NextSeq 500. The TCR library protocol attached unique molecular identifiers to individual cDNA molecules to correct for sequencing error and PCR bias. Both TCR alpha and beta chains were sequenced, and tight co-correlation was observed between alpha and beta sequence abundances in each sample. For the original study's pipeline: Decombinator V4 was used to annotate the V gene, J gene and CDR3 of the TCR sequences. TCRs were defined as expanded if a significant change between any two time points was detected under a Poisson model with p below 0.0001. Abundances of TCRs were expressed as counts per million after normalisation to the total number of TCRs sequenced in each sample. TRAV1-2 paired with TRAJ12, TRAJ20 or TRAJ33 defined MAIT TCRs, while TRAV10 paired with TRAJ18 defined iNKT TCRs. VDJdb, accessed 1 November 2021, was searched for CMV, EBV and SARS-CoV-2 annotated TCRs, with TCRs annotated for multiple antigens excluded. TCRdb reprocessing: public reads trimmed at Q25 with fastp, clones called with MiXCR, in-frame beta chains kept. Each entry is one CDR3 protein sequence, shown with its most common DNA and genes. TCRdb's processing, not the authors', yielded these V and J calls. This sample lists tens of thousands of distinct CDR3 sequences; less than 7% were detected once. Approximately 24% of the sample rests with the top ten.

From the cysteine through the phenylalanine, the CDR3 covers 17 amino acids. Only the CDR3 region is kept as DNA, spanning 51 bases read in frame from base 1. Cut back by 1 base and 1 base, the V and J ends lie 16 bases apart. As encoded in the germline V gene (reference sequence), CDR1 is DFQATT while CDR2 is SNEGSKA. These data originate in a study of early T cells in non-severe SARS-CoV-2 infection listed by TCRdb under 2021. A note on the overall study: Because TCR sequencing was done on bulk RNA from unsorted whole blood, the alpha and beta chains could not be paired.

What the research found in general, with its limitations: VDJdb matching was skewed toward anti-spike CD8 responses, so virus-specific expansions were likely underestimated and private and CD4 specificities were missed.

This chain is built from TRBV20-1 and TRBJ2-2; TRBD1 is a possible D gene, resting on 7 matching bases. The sequence was obtained from an adult who was a healthcare worker with PCR-confirmed SARS-CoV-2 infection or an uninfected control (not recorded which). The specimen comprised whole blood, sampled at baseline. Here is the DNA: TGCAGTGCTAGAGGCAAGGGTCAGGGGGGGAACACCGGGGAGCTGTTTTTT. This encodes CSARGKGQGGNTGELFF.